The 14 T cell receptor beta chains in this list originate from one sample, sequenced in a study of cytomegalovirus exposure and HLA in healthy donors. Both 60 Vbeta primers and 13 Jbeta primers went into the PCR. Assay used: immunoSEQ multiplex PCR; TCRdb lists only in-frame clones, some missing. The sample records some 180,000 clones, around 70% being singletons. The sequenced sample consisted of PBMCs. These receptors all come from a male donor in good health and CMV-seronegative.

V usage is TRBV6-1 and J usage is TRBJ2-2, with 7 nucleotides matching TRBD1. The V segment lost 8 bases and the J segment 1 base; nucleotides outside the gene matches: 4. In germline, CDR1 is MNHNS, CDR2 SASEGT. The CDR3 consists of 14 residues. The CDR3 reads CASGGQWNTGELFF. For the CDR3, the DNA is TGTGCCAGCGGGGGACAGTGGAACACCGGGGAGCTGTTTTTT.

This sequence joins TRBV5-1 and TRBJ2-1; 8 nucleotides line up with TRBD2. Germline V lookup: CDR1 SGHRS, CDR2 YFSETQ. V gave up 0 bases and J gave up 7 bases; unmatched junction bases: 9. CDR3 size: 16 residues. CDR3 sequence: CASSLVLPGGLNEQFF. CDR3 coding DNA: TGCGCCAGCAGCTTGGTCTTACCGGGGGGGTTGAATGAGCAGTTCTTC.

The chain is built from TRBV27 and TRBJ2-7, with TRBD1 identical over 8 bases. V dropped 3 bases and J dropped 4; count of bases not matched to a gene: 8. This CDR3 is 15 amino acids long. Germline-derived CDR1 and CDR2 are MNHEY and SMNVEV (reference sequence). The CDR3 nucleotides are TGTGCCAGCAGTTTGTCTGGCAGGGGGCAATACGAGCAGTACTTC. Translation gives CASSLSGRGQYEQYF.

This clone was observed a few times. CDR3 sequence reads: CASSSNNYGYTF. The CDR3 nucleotides are TGTGCCAGCAGTAGCAATAACTATGGCTACACCTTC. V and J are TRBV27 and TRBJ1-2, with unresolved D. V lost 5 bases and J 1 base, leaving 5 bases between the germline ends. The CDR3 is made up of 12 amino acids. The V gene's germline CDR1 is MNHEY and CDR2 SMNVEV (reference sequence).

The chain links TRBV30 to TRBJ1-2; no clear D gene. CDR1 and CDR2 from the germline V gene are GTSNPN and SVGIG (reference sequence). The length of the CDR3 is 10 residues. Trimming shortened V by 0 bases and J by 13 bases, and 9 bases separated the two germline ends. The CDR3 region is CAWSVSVVTF. The CDR3 region has the DNA TGTGCCTGGAGTGTATCGGTTGTCACCTTC.

The chain joins TRBV30 to TRBJ2-7; 9 nucleotides agree with TRBD2. The junction had 20 bases not matched to a gene; V was cut back by 1 base and J by 7 bases. CDR1 GTSNPN and CDR2 SVGIG come from the germline V gene (reference sequence). There are 18 residues in the CDR3. CDR3 DNA sequence: TGTGCCTGGAGTGCGGTCGCGGGAGGGCCAGCACCCTACGTGGAGCAGTACTTC. Translated, it gives CAWSAVAGGPAPYVEQYF.

This CDR3 reads CASSEWFRPRLGNTIYF. CDR3 in DNA: TGTGCCAGCAGTGAGTGGTTTAGGCCCCGACTTGGAAACACCATATATTTT. The genes are TRBV2 and TRBJ1-3; D not certain. V was shortened by 3 bases and J by 3 bases, with 18 bases between the two germline ends. CDR3 length: 17 residues. CDR1 is SNHLY, CDR2 FYNNEI, per germline.

The rearrangement links TRBV28 to TRBJ1-2; D uncertain. V lost 2 bases, J lost 0 bases, and 7 bases lay in between. Germline V gene sequence: CDR1 MDHEN, CDR2 SYDVKM. This CDR3 contains 14 residues. The CDR3 protein is CASSLTGTNYGYTF. CDR3 DNA: TGTGCCAGCAGTTTAACGGGGACTAACTATGGCTACACCTTC.

The chain is built from TRBV30 and TRBJ1-4; 8 bases align to TRBD1. The CDR3 runs 16 residues. Germline CDR1 is GTSNPN and CDR2 is SVGIG (reference sequence). With V trimmed by 0 bases and J by 6 bases, 9 bases remained unmatched. This chain's CDR3 is CAWSVRHGQGYEKLFF. The CDR3, as DNA: TGTGCCTGGAGTGTACGGCACGGACAGGGCTATGAAAAACTGTTTTTT.

The rearrangement links TRBV30 to TRBJ1-5, with a possible D match to TRBD1 (5 bases). V lost 4 bases and J 7 bases, leaving 23 bases between the germline ends. The V gene's germline CDR1 is GTSNPN and CDR2 SVGIG (reference sequence). The CDR3 extends over 16 amino acids. The CDR3 coding sequence is TGTGCCTGGACCGGGAGAGGACGGGGCCCGGGGCAGCCCCAGCATTTT. Its translation: CAWTGRGRGPGQPQHF.

The V call is TRBV5-8, the J call TRBJ2-3; D is ambiguous. V was pared by 0 bases and J by 0 bases, with 2 bases between. Per germline, CDR1 SGHTS and CDR2 YDEGEE. The CDR3 runs 13 residues. CDR3 in amino acids: CASSLVSTDTQYF. The CDR3 DNA reads TGTGCCAGCAGCTTGGTAAGCACAGATACGCAGTATTTT.

This chain links TRBV6-5 with TRBJ2-3; D not resolved. Germline V gene data show CDR1 as MNHEY and CDR2 as SVGAGI. Between the trimmed V and J ends, which lost 3 bases and 6 bases, there was a span of 7 bases. The CDR3 extends over 12 amino acids. The CDR3 DNA follows: TGTGCCAGCAGTTATACCGGGGATACGCAGTATTTT. Encoded protein: CASSYTGDTQYF.

This clone was counted a few times. The rearrangement uses TRBV13 and TRBJ2-1; D might be TRBD1 (6 bases). Germline V gene data show CDR1 as PRHDT and CDR2 as FYEKMQ (reference sequence). The V end lost 5 bases, the J end lost 7 bases, and 18 bases lay between the germline ends. The CDR3 runs 15 residues. The CDR3 DNA sequence: TGTGCCAGCAGCCCCGGCAGGGGATTCGGTAATGAGCAGTTCTTC. It encodes CASSPGRGFGNEQFF.

The J gene is TRBJ1-6, the V gene TRBV5-1, with D possibly TRBD1 on 6 matching bases. Trimming shortened V by 0 bases and J by 7 bases, and 8 bases separated the two germline ends. The CDR3 has 14 amino acids. Germline V gene data show CDR1 as SGHRS and CDR2 as YFSETQ. In nucleotides, the CDR3 is TGCGCCAGCAGCTTGGGGGACAACAATTCACCCCTCCACTTT. It encodes CASSLGDNNSPLHF.